This T cell receptor beta chain originates from a study of molecular identifiers for immune sequencing clone quantification. This clonotype was detected ten times or more. V was shortened by 3 bases and J by 1 base, with 6 bases between the two germline ends. The germline gives CDR1 LNHDA, CDR2 SQIVND (reference sequence). This CDR3 contains 13 residues. TCRdb reprocessed the PCR reads with MiXCR, giving one entry per CDR3 protein. The sample has 550,000 to 750,000 distinct CDR3 sequences, 15% to 20% seen once. The receptor was isolated from a human donor in good health. Some libraries in this study had Jurkat cell RNA spiked in. The chain links TRBV19 to TRBJ1-1; D call uncertain. Sequencing input: naive CD8+ T cells from blood, with Jurkat cell RNA spiked in. Subset reported: FACS-sorted CD8+CD4-CCR7+CD45RA+ naive T cells. CDR3 nucleotide sequence: TGTGCCAGTAGTATTTCTTGGAACACTGAAGCTTTCTTT. This gives the protein CASSISWNTEAFF.